Following are 15 T cell receptor beta chains from one sample sequenced in a study of glioma-infiltrating T cells after dendritic cell vaccination. Clones were sequenced by immunoSEQ multiplex PCR, and TCRdb holds only the in-frame ones, with some missing. The table has tens of thousands of clones, roughly 85% seen once. As for time point: after dendritic cell vaccination, including at tumor progression/relapse. This sample comprised blood, obtained after dendritic cell vaccination. These receptors all come from a human donor with glioblastoma.

This chain connects TRBV19 to TRBJ1-6; 7 nucleotides line up with TRBD1. The CDR3 totals 16 residues. CDR1 is LNHDA and CDR2 is SQIVND in the germline V gene (reference sequence). The V gene end was trimmed by 10 bases and the J gene end by 4 bases; junction bases not matched to a gene: 13. The CDR3 protein is CATKPTGIIYNSPLHF. The CDR3 bases are TGTGCCACTAAGCCGACAGGGATTATTTATAATTCACCCCTCCACTTT.

The chain couples TRBV4-3 to TRBJ1-2; 9 positions match TRBD1. Germline trimming cut 0 bases from V and 8 bases from J; bases unmatched to any gene: 4. The CDR3 runs 14 residues. Germline CDR1 is LGHNA and CDR2 is YSLEER. The CDR3 sequence is CASSQEGTGSGYTF. As DNA, the CDR3 is TGCGCCAGCAGCCAAGAGGGGACAGGGTCGGGCTACACCTTC.

V is TRBV6-4 and J is TRBJ2-5, with D possibly being TRBD1 (5 bases). Germline CDR1 reads MRHNA; CDR2 reads SNTAGT. The CDR3 is 14 amino acids. V was pared by 6 bases and J by 3 bases, with 14 bases between. DNA for the CDR3: TGTGCCAGCAGGACTGGACGGACAAAAGAGACCCAGTACTTC. Amino acids: CASRTGRTKETQYF.

This chain links TRBV7-5 with TRBJ1-5. TRBV7-5 is designated a pseudogene. The CDR3 totals 19 residues. The CDR3 bases are TGTGTCAGAAGCACACTACCTGAGGGAGTTCTTTATAGCAATCAGCCCCAGCATTTT. It is translated as CVRSTLPEGVLYSNQPQHF.

This CDR3 is CASSLVANTEAFF. In DNA form, the CDR3 reads TGTGCCAGCAGTTTAGTAGCGAACACTGAAGCTTTCTTT. The gene calls are TRBV28 and TRBJ1-1; no clear D. This CDR3 has 13 residues. V dropped 2 bases and J dropped 1 base, with 5 bases sitting between them. Germline V lookup: CDR1 MDHEN, CDR2 SYDVKM.

This clone was detected once. The chain recombines TRBV19 with TRBJ2-7; 7 bases are shared with TRBD1. V dropped 4 bases and J dropped 2; count of bases not matched to a gene: 5. Germline assignment: CDR1 LNHDA and CDR2 SQIVND (reference sequence). The CDR3 runs to 14 residues. The CDR3 region is CASSTPGQTYEQYF. CDR3 coding DNA: TGTGCCAGTAGTACTCCGGGACAGACCTACGAGCAGTACTTC.

Details on this clone: This sample includes further DNA sequences coding for the same CDR3. The V and J genes are TRBV6-1 and TRBJ2-3; a possible D gene is TRBD1 (6 bases). The CDR3 runs to 14 residues. Trimming removed 7 bases from V and 5 bases from J, with 16 bases in between. Germline V lookup: CDR1 MNHNS, CDR2 SASEGT. The CDR3 here is CASNLGQSVDTQYF. CDR3 bases: TGTGCCAGCAACCTCGGACAGTCGGTAGATACGCAGTATTTT.

The chain has TRBV6-1 and TRBJ1-5, with D perhaps matching TRBD1 (5 bases). V shed 3 bases and J shed 2 bases, with 11 bases lying between them. The germline V gene encodes CDR1 MNHNS and CDR2 SASEGT. The CDR3 length is 15 residues. CDR3 amino acids: CASSEVGGGNQPQHF. DNA of the CDR3: TGTGCCAGCAGTGAGGTCGGGGGTGGCAATCAGCCCCAGCATTTT.

The V gene is TRBV29-1, the J gene TRBJ2-5; D not resolved. CDR3 size: 11 residues. Germline V gene lookup returns CDR1 SQVTM and CDR2 ANQGSEA. V lost 4 bases and J lost 2, with 5 bases in between. The CDR3, as DNA: TGCAGCGTTGCCAGGCAAGAGACCCAGTACTTC. It is translated as CSVARQETQYF.

The chain has TRBV7-6 and TRBJ2-5; D might be TRBD2 (7 bases). Germline lookup yields CDR1 SGHVS and CDR2 FNYEAQ. CDR3 size: 18 residues. Trimming stripped 7 bases from V and 5 bases from J, with 29 bases between. The CDR3: CASTASIVYSGGRETQYF. CDR3 sequence (DNA): TGTGCCAGCACCGCTTCAATTGTCTATTCGGGGGGCCGGGAGACCCAGTACTTC.

The chain links TRBV2 to TRBJ1-1; D is uncertain. Germline V gives CDR1 SNHLY, CDR2 FYNNEI. The CDR3 contains 14 residues. The ends were cut back, 7 bases at V and 4 bases at J, with 16 bases in the middle. CDR3 sequence: CASISDTVRTEAFF. The CDR3 DNA sequence: TGTGCCAGCATCTCCGATACAGTGCGCACTGAAGCTTTCTTT.

The rearrangement joins TRBV2 to TRBJ1-5, with 9 bases lining up with TRBD1. The CDR3 is 15 amino acids. Germline loops: CDR1 SNHLY, CDR2 FYNNEI. J lost 4 bases, V lost 6 bases, and 7 bases had no gene match. The CDR3 is CASSGGTGYNQPQHF. CDR3 coding DNA: TGTGCCAGCAGCGGAGGGACAGGGTATAATCAGCCCCAGCATTTT.

The chain recombines TRBV25-1 with TRBJ2-1, with 12 bases lining up with TRBD2. CDR3 size: 18 residues. Germline V gene sequence: CDR1 MGHDK, CDR2 SYGVNS. Unmatched junction bases numbered 10, after V lost 6 bases and J lost 1 base. The CDR3 region is CASRDPGTSGSSYNEQFF. CDR3 coding DNA: TGTGCCAGCAGGGACCCCGGGACTAGCGGGTCGTCCTACAATGAGCAGTTCTTC.

The gene calls are TRBV4-1 and TRBJ2-1, with 7 bases fitting TRBD2. The germline V gene encodes CDR1 MGHRA and CDR2 YSYEKL. With 0 bases clipped from V and 5 bases from J, the junction kept 13 bases outside the gene matches. The CDR3 contains 18 residues. The CDR3 region is CASSQEGGVLIADNEQFF. The CDR3 nucleotides read TGCGCCAGCAGCCAAGAGGGGGGGGTCCTCATTGCGGACAATGAGCAGTTCTTC.

This sequence joins TRBV7-7 and TRBJ2-5, with 15 bases that match TRBD2. V was clipped by 4 bases and J by 5 bases; unmatched bases: 5. Per germline, CDR1 SSHAT and CDR2 FNYEAQ (reference sequence). This CDR3 is 16 amino acids long. The chain's CDR3 is CASSWGTSGGRETQYF. The DNA for the CDR3 is TGTGCCAGCAGCTGGGGGACTAGCGGGGGGCGTGAGACCCAGTACTTC.